A selection of T cell receptor beta chains follows, all from one sample in a study of blood T cell repertoires in COVID-19. Assay: immunoSEQ multiplex PCR; the TCRdb copy retains only in-frame clones and omits some. The data hold 70,000 to 75,000 clones, with approximately 88% observed a single time. Sequenced input: peripheral blood. These receptors were taken from a human donor in a cohort sampled during active COVID-19. CDR3s include the opening cysteine and the closing phenylalanine or tryptophan. The D gene is left open where the match is weak. The size field is filled for only some rows; it gives once, few, many or a size class.

v_call	j_call	d_call	clone_size	cdr3_nt	cdr3_aa
TRBV19	TRBJ1-1	.	.	TGTGCCAGTAGTAGTCAGTACACTGAAGCTTTCTTT	CASSSQYTEAFF
TRBV7-9	TRBJ2-7	TRBD1	once	TGTGCCAGCAGCCCGGACAGGGAGGACGAGCAGTACTTC	CASSPDREDEQYF
TRBV27	TRBJ2-2	TRBD1	.	TGTGCCAGCAGTTTAGGTGCCAGGGGGCCGCTCACCGGGGAGCTGTTTTTT	CASSLGARGPLTGELFF
TRBV18	TRBJ1-4	.	.	TGTGCCAGCTCACCACGGTCGGAGCCTGGTGAAAAACTGTTTTTT	CASSPRSEPGEKLFF
TRBV4-2	TRBJ2-3	.	.	TGTGCCAGCAGCCCATTGGAGGGCGCCACAGATACGCAGTATTTT	CASSPLEGATDTQYF
TRBV3-1/TRBV3-2	TRBJ1-2	.	.	TGTGCCAGCAGCGAAGGGAAGGGAGGCTATGGCTACACCTTC	CASSEGKGGYGYTF
TRBV24-1	TRBJ2-5	TRBD2	.	TGTGCCACCCAACTAGCGGGTCAAGAGACCCAGTACTTC	CATQLAGQETQYF
TRBV2	TRBJ2-7	TRBD1	.	TGTGCCAGCGACCCGGGGACAGCGGCCTACGAGCAGTACTTC	CASDPGTAAYEQYF
TRBV4-2	TRBJ1-5	TRBD1	.	TGTGCCAGCAGCCAAGAACTGGGGACAGGGTGGGGCAATCAGCCCCAGCATTTT	CASSQELGTGWGNQPQHF
TRBV11-2	TRBJ2-3	.	.	TGTGCCAGCAGCTTAAGTTTAGCAACAGATACGCAGTATTTT	CASSLSLATDTQYF
TRBV27	TRBJ1-5	.	.	TGTGCCAGCAGTTCGACAGCAGGGCGCGATCAGCCCCAGCATTTT	CASSSTAGRDQPQHF
TRBV15	TRBJ2-3	TRBD1	.	TGTGCCACCAGCCCGCGGACAGGGGCACGCACAGATACGCAGTATTTT	CATSPRTGARTDTQYF
TRBV18	TRBJ1-2	TRBD1	.	TGTGCCAGCTCACCATTTGGGACAGGGAACAACTATGGCTACACCTTC	CASSPFGTGNNYGYTF
TRBV20-1	TRBJ1-1	.	once	TGCAGTGCTAGAAGGGAGGTTGAAGCTTTCTTT	CSARREVEAFF
TRBV28	TRBJ1-6	.	.	TGTGCCAGCAGACCTCGACAAGATAATTCACCCCTCCACTTT	CASRPRQDNSPLHF
TRBV18	TRBJ2-7	TRBD2	once	TGTGCCAGCTCACCCCGGGCTAGCGGTGATTACGAGCAGTACTTC	CASSPRASGDYEQYF
TRBV29-1	TRBJ1-2	TRBD1	.	TGCAGCGTTGACCTAACCGGGACAGGGGATGGCTACACCTTC	CSVDLTGTGDGYTF
TRBV6-6	TRBJ1-5	.	.	TGTGCCAGCAGCTCCTTCCCGCCAGGTAGCAATCAGCCCCAGCATTTT	CASSSFPPGSNQPQHF
TRBV5-1	TRBJ2-5	.	.	TGCGCCAGCAGTTCCGACAGGTTAGAGACCCAGTACTTC	CASSSDRLETQYF
TRBV5-1	TRBJ2-7	TRBD1	.	TGCGCCAGCAGCATCGGACAGGGGATACACGAGCAGTACTTC	CASSIGQGIHEQYF
TRBV18	TRBJ2-2	TRBD1	once	TGTGCCAGCTCACCAGAGGACAGGGGGCTTGGCGGGGAGCTGTTTTTT	CASSPEDRGLGGELFF
TRBV6-6	TRBJ1-1	.	.	TGTGCCAGCACCGTACAGGGGAACACTGAAGCTTTCTTT	CASTVQGNTEAFF
TRBV25-1	TRBJ2-3	TRBD1	.	TGTGCCAGCAGTAGCCGGGACAGGGACACAGATACGCAGTATTTT	CASSSRDRDTDTQYF
TRBV2	TRBJ1-5	.	once	TGTGCCAGCCTACCATTTATTGATAGCAATCAGCCCCAGCATTTT	CASLPFIDSNQPQHF
TRBV6-5	TRBJ1-2	TRBD1	.	TGTGCCAGCAGTTACTCGAGTCAAGGGGGCGAGGGCTACACCTTC	CASSYSSQGGEGYTF
TRBV6-6	TRBJ1-2	TRBD1	.	TGTGCCACTACAGGGGGCGATAATGGCTACACCTTC	CATTGGDNGYTF
TRBV7-2	TRBJ2-7	TRBD2	.	TGTGCCAGCAGCTATCCGGGACTAGCGGGAGGCTGGGAGCAGTACTTC	CASSYPGLAGGWEQYF
TRBV7-8	TRBJ2-3	TRBD2	.	TGTGCCAGCAGCCCGGGGGGGGGAAAGATAGATACGCAGTATTTT	CASSPGGGKIDTQYF
TRBV5-1	TRBJ2-1	TRBD2	.	TGCGCCAGCAGCTTGACTCGAGCAGCGGGGGATCCATACAATGAGCAGTTCTTC	CASSLTRAAGDPYNEQFF
TRBV5-8	TRBJ2-3	TRBD1	.	TGTGCCAGCACCGAGACAGGGCCGTCCCAGGATACGCAGTATTTT	CASTETGPSQDTQYF
TRBV28	TRBJ1-4	.	.	TGTGCCAGCACTCTAAACCTGGGGGCGGTGACTAAAGGAGAAAAACTGTTTTTT	CASTLNLGAVTKGEKLFF
TRBV6-5	TRBJ2-5	.	.	TGTGCCAGCGATCTCTCGGGGGATCTCCAAGAGACCCAGTACTTC	CASDLSGDLQETQYF
TRBV6-2/TRBV6-3	TRBJ2-2	TRBD2	.	TGTGCCAGCAGTAGCGGGAAAAGCTTCACCGGGGAGCTGTTTTTT	CASSSGKSFTGELFF
TRBV6-5	TRBJ2-4	.	.	TGTGCCAGCAGTTTGAGTACCCTCAGGGGGGCAAACATTCAGTACTTC	CASSLSTLRGANIQYF
TRBV5-1	TRBJ1-1	.	.	TGCGCCAGCAGCTTGGCGGCAGGCCTCATGAACACTGAAGCTTTCTTT	CASSLAAGLMNTEAFF
TRBV29-1	TRBJ2-7	TRBD1	.	TGCAGCGTTGGGGGACAGGGGGCAGGGGAGCAGTACTTC	CSVGGQGAGEQYF
TRBV9	TRBJ2-2	.	few	TGTGCCAGCAGCCCGGGGGAGTCCGGGGAGCTGTTTTTT	CASSPGESGELFF
TRBV5-1	TRBJ2-1	TRBD2	.	TGCGCCAGCAGCTTGGGAGCGGGAGGCTCCTACAATGAGCAGTTCTTC	CASSLGAGGSYNEQFF
TRBV6-4	TRBJ2-7	TRBD1	.	TGTGCCAGCATTCCCAAACAGCGGTTGACAGGGAAGTACGAGCAGTACTTC	CASIPKQRLTGKYEQYF
TRBV3-1/TRBV3-2	TRBJ2-3	TRBD2	few	TGTGCCAGCAGCCAGTGGCGGGAGACAGATACGCAGTATTTT	CASSQWRETDTQYF
TRBV7-7	TRBJ2-2	.	.	TGTGCCAGCACCGGGTCCCCCGGGGAGCTGTTTTTT	CASTGSPGELFF
TRBV19	TRBJ2-3	TRBD2	.	TGTGCCAGTAGTAGTACTAGCGGGGGGGGCACAGATACGCAGTATTTT	CASSSTSGGGTDTQYF
TRBV27	TRBJ1-3	.	.	TGTGCCAGCAGTTCCAGGATGAACTCTGGAAACACCATATATTTT	CASSSRMNSGNTIYF
TRBV15	TRBJ2-5	.	once	TGTGCCACCAGCAGGGACAGGGAGGGTGAGACCCAGTACTTC	CATSRDREGETQYF
TRBV11-3	TRBJ2-5	.	once	TGTGCCAGCAGCTTCTCGGACCAAGAGACCCAGTACTTC	CASSFSDQETQYF
TRBV7-9	TRBJ2-5	.	.	TGTGCCAGCAGCTTAGCGGGGGGGCAGGAGACCCAGTACTTC	CASSLAGGQETQYF
TRBV2	TRBJ1-2	.	.	TGTGCCAGCAGTGGGGGAGCTAGCTATGGCTACACCTTC	CASSGGASYGYTF
TRBV6-2/TRBV6-3	TRBJ1-5	.	.	TGTGCCAGCAGTTCCCACCTTGGGGCAAATCAGCCCCAGCATTTT	CASSSHLGANQPQHF
TRBV4-1	TRBJ2-7	TRBD2	few	TGCGCCAGCTCCCAGCGGGAGGGCCGGGTCGAGCAGTACTTC	CASSQREGRVEQYF
TRBV3-1/TRBV3-2	TRBJ2-2	TRBD2	.	TGTGCCAGCAGCCAAGGACTAGCGGGAACGGGGGGCACCGGGGAGCTGTTTTTT	CASSQGLAGTGGTGELFF
TRBV5-1	TRBJ2-1	.	.	TGCGCCAGCAGCTTCGAGTACAATGAGCAGTTCTTC	CASSFEYNEQFF
TRBV6-1	TRBJ2-3	.	.	TGTGCCAGCAGTGAATACCCAGGAAGAAGCACAGATACGCAGTATTTT	CASSEYPGRSTDTQYF
TRBV3-1/TRBV3-2	TRBJ2-5	.	.	TGTGCCAGCAGCCAGGACTTCCAAGAGACCCAGTACTTC	CASSQDFQETQYF
TRBV10-3	TRBJ1-1	.	.	TGTGCCATCAGCGACTATGGGACACTTCAAACTGAAGCTTTCTTT	CAISDYGTLQTEAFF
TRBV7-3	TRBJ2-1	TRBD1	.	TGTGCCAGCAGCTCGAACAGGGGAGACCTTTCAGATGAGCAGTTCTTC	CASSSNRGDLSDEQFF
TRBV3-1/TRBV3-2	TRBJ1-6	.	.	TGTGCCAGCAGCCAAGACAGGTATAATTCACCCCTCCACTTT	CASSQDRYNSPLHF
TRBV19	TRBJ1-2	.	.	TGTGCCAGTAGTATAGCAGGAGGGGTAGGCTACACCTTC	CASSIAGGVGYTF